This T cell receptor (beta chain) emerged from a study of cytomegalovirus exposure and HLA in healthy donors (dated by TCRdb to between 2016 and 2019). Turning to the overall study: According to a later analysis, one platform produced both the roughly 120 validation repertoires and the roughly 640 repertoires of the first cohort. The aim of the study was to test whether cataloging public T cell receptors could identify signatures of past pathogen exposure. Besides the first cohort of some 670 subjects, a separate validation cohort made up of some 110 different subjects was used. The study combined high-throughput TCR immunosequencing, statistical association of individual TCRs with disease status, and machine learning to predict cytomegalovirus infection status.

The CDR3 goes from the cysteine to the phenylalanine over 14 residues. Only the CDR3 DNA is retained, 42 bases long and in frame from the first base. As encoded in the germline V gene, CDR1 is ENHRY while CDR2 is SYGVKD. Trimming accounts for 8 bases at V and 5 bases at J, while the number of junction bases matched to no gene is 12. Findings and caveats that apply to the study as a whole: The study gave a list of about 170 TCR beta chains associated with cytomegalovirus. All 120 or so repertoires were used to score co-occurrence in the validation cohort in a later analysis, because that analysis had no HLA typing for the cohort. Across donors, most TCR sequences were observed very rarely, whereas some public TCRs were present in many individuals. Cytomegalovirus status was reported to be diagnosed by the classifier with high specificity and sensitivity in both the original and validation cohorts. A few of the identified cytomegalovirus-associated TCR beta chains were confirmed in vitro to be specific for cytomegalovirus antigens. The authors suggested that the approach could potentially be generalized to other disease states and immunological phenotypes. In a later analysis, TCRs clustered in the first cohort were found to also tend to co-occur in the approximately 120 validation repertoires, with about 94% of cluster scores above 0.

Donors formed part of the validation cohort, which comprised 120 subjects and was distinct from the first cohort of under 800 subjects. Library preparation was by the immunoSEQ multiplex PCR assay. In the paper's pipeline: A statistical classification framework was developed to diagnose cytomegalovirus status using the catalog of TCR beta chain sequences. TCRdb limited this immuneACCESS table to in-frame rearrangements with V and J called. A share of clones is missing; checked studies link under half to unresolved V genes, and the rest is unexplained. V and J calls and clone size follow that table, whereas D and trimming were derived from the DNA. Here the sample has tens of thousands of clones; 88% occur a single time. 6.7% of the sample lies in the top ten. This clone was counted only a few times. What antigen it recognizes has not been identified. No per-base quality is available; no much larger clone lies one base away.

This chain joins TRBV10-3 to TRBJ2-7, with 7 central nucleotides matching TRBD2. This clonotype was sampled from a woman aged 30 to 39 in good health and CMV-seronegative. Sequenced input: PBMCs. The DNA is TGTGCCATCGCATTGGGCGGGAGTATGAACGAGCAGTACTTC. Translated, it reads CAIALGGSMNEQYF.